What follows are 25 T cell receptor beta chains derived from one specimen sequenced in a study of cytomegalovirus exposure and HLA in healthy donors. PCR used 60 Vbeta primers and 13 Jbeta primers. Libraries were prepared by immunoSEQ multiplex PCR; TCRdb keeps only in-frame clonotypes and omits some of them. The sample includes 73,000 or so clones, under 85% seen only once; the top ten take around 15%. The sample consisted of PBMCs. The receptor source for this set is a woman aged 40 to 50 in good health and CMV-seropositive.

The rearrangement joins TRBV18 to TRBJ2-5; TRBD2 agrees at 10 bases. V gave up 9 bases and J gave up 4 bases; unmatched junction bases: 5. The CDR3 runs to 13 residues. Germline CDR1 and CDR2: KGHSH and LQKENI. Written as DNA, the CDR3 is TGTGCCAGTCGGAGCGGGAGGGTAGAGACCCAGTACTTC. Its protein is CASRSGRVETQYF.

This chain uses TRBV10-1 with TRBJ2-3; no firm D call. Between the trimmed V and J ends, which lost 4 bases and 8 bases, there was a span of 7 bases. The CDR3 sequence is 11 residues long. Per the germline V gene, CDR1 is WNHNN and CDR2 is SYGVQD (reference sequence). Here the CDR3 reads CASSGLATQYF. The CDR3 DNA reads as TGCGCCAGCAGTGGACTTGCTACGCAGTATTTT.

The genes are TRBV30 and TRBJ1-6; a possible D gene is TRBD1 (6 bases). This CDR3 is built from 14 residues. V shed 2 bases and J shed 7 bases, with 12 bases lying between them. Germline CDR1 reads GTSNPN; CDR2 reads SVGIG (reference sequence). The CDR3 DNA reads TGTGCCTGGAGTCGCGGGGGCGCAAATTCACCCCTCCACTTT. Its protein is CAWSRGGANSPLHF.

The chain employs TRBV7-8 and TRBJ1-5; 10 bases agree with TRBD1. After removal of 6 bases from V and 5 bases from J, the junction contained 7 bases not matched to a gene. There are 15 residues in the CDR3. Germline V lookup: CDR1 SGHVS, CDR2 FQNEAQ. The CDR3 spells CASREPGTGDQPQHF. In nucleotides, the CDR3 is TGTGCCAGCAGGGAACCCGGGACAGGGGATCAGCCCCAGCATTTT.

The chain joins TRBV16 to TRBJ2-7, with D maybe TRBD2 (5 bases). The CDR3 has 15 amino acids. CDR1 and CDR2 from the germline V gene are KGHSY and FQNENV. V was clipped by 3 bases and J by 3 bases, with 15 bases between them. CDR3 residues: CASSQWSAGGYEQYF. CDR3 nucleotide sequence: TGTGCCAGCAGCCAGTGGTCTGCGGGCGGCTACGAGCAGTACTTC.

The chain is built from TRBV18 and TRBJ2-7; 8 bases are a match to TRBD1. Per the germline V gene, CDR1 is KGHSH and CDR2 is LQKENI. The V segment lost 3 bases and the J segment 1 base; nucleotides outside the gene matches: 5. The CDR3 consists of 15 residues. Here the CDR3 reads CASSPGQGRSYEQYF. DNA for the CDR3: TGTGCCAGCTCACCCGGACAGGGAAGGTCCTACGAGCAGTACTTC.

This chain joins TRBV6-5 and TRBJ2-7, with 8 bases matching TRBD2. With 6 bases clipped from V and 0 bases from J, the junction kept 7 bases outside the gene matches. The CDR3 totals 15 residues. From germline, CDR1 is MNHEY and CDR2 SVGAGI. This CDR3 is CASSPGGRVSYEQYF. DNA for the CDR3: TGTGCCAGCAGCCCGGGGGGGAGGGTCTCCTACGAGCAGTACTTC.

Turning to this clone: The CDR3 does not end in the conserved phenylalanine or tryptophan, so this is likely a read error. The V and J genes are TRBV6-5 and TRBJ1-1; no clear D. The germline CDR1 and CDR2 sequences are MNHEY and SVGAGI. V was pared by 4 bases and J by 0 bases, with 6 bases between. The length of the CDR3 is 13 residues. Written as DNA, the CDR3 is TGTGCCAGCAGTTCAAGACTGAACACTGAAGCTTTCGTT. Its translation: CASSSRLNTEAFV.

This clone was counted between two and nine times. The rearrangement joins TRBV5-6 to TRBJ2-7; 11 bases match TRBD2. The V segment lost 2 bases and the J segment 4 bases; nucleotides outside the gene matches: 8. Germline CDR1 is SGHDT and CDR2 is YYEEEE. The CDR3 is 16 residues long. CDR3 bases: TGTGCCAGCAGCTTAAAAAAACTAGCGGGAGAATACGAGCAGTACTTC. Amino acid sequence: CASSLKKLAGEYEQYF.

This chain joins TRBV30 and TRBJ1-4; tentatively, D is TRBD1 (5 bases). The germline gives CDR1 GTSNPN, CDR2 SVGIG (reference sequence). The V gene lost 2 bases and the J gene lost 7 bases, with 17 bases spanning the gap. The CDR3 spans 15 residues. The chain's CDR3 is CAWSNQQVVSEKLFF. For the CDR3, the DNA is TGTGCCTGGAGTAACCAACAGGTAGTTTCTGAAAAACTGTTTTTT.

The chain is built from TRBV29-1 and TRBJ2-7; 7 bases are shared with TRBD1. CDR3 size: 13 residues. The germline V gene encodes CDR1 SQVTM and CDR2 ANQGSEA. The V segment lost 4 bases and the J segment 6 bases; nucleotides outside the gene matches: 9. The CDR3 spells CSVARQGVGEQYF. The CDR3 DNA sequence: TGCAGCGTTGCAAGACAGGGTGTCGGCGAGCAGTACTTC.

The sample holds a few counts of this clone. The chain recombines TRBV7-9 with TRBJ2-6; possibly TRBD1 for D (6 bases). Germline CDR1 reads SEHNR; CDR2 reads FQNEAQ (reference sequence). This CDR3 contains 17 residues. V lost 3 bases and J 0 bases, leaving 12 bases between the germline ends. The CDR3 is CASSLPGQGSGANVLTF. CDR3 bases: TGTGCCAGCAGCTTGCCGGGACAAGGCTCTGGGGCCAACGTCCTGACTTTC. Combining the CDR3 with reference TRBV7-9 and TRBJ2-6 gives the whole variable domain DTGVSQNPRHKITKRGQNVTFRCDPISEHNRLYWYRQTLGQGPEFLTYFQNEAQLEKSRLLSDRFSAERPKGSFSTLEIQRTEQGDSAMYLCASSLPGQGSGANVLTFGAGSRLTVL.

This clone was observed a few times. Without the conserved terminal phenylalanine or tryptophan, this CDR3 likely stems from a read error. The chain's CDR3 is CASSLYSGSGANVLTV. The CDR3 DNA follows: TGCGCCAGCAGTCTGTACAGCGGGTCCGGGGCCAACGTCCTGACTGTC. The chain recombines TRBV23-1 with TRBJ2-6, with a possible D match to TRBD2 (6 bases). TRBV23-1 is noted as an ORF with a role that remains uncertain. Trimming removed 4 bases from V and 4 bases from J, with 14 bases in between. CDR3 length: 16 residues.

This clone was observed once. The chain employs TRBV5-6 and TRBJ1-4; possible D gene TRBD1, 5 bases. The V gene lost 3 bases and the J gene lost 5 bases, with 11 bases spanning the gap. Germline V gives CDR1 SGHDT, CDR2 YYEEEE. The CDR3 runs 14 residues. Here the CDR3 DNA reads TGTGCCAGCAGCTGGGGGGTAAGGAATGAAAAACTGTTTTTT. Amino acids: CASSWGVRNEKLFF.

This clone is a singleton in its sample. The chain joins TRBV25-1 to TRBJ2-5; 8 bases map to TRBD1. The CDR3 spans 14 residues. Germline values: CDR1 MGHDK, CDR2 SYGVNS. V shed 7 bases, J shed 1 base, and the junction held 5 bases outside the gene matches. Here the CDR3 DNA reads TGTGCCAGCAAGAGGGACAGGCTCCAAGAGACCCAGTACTTC. Its translation is CASKRDRLQETQYF.

This clone is a singleton in its sample. The chain employs TRBV11-2 and TRBJ2-1; tentative D call: TRBD2 (6 bases). Trimming removed 7 bases from V and 9 bases from J, with 13 bases in between. The CDR3 totals 12 residues. Germline assignment: CDR1 SGHAT and CDR2 FQNNGV. The CDR3 DNA is TGTGCCAGCACCTCGGGAGCGGTTGAGCAGTTCTTC. It codes for CASTSGAVEQFF.

As to this clone: This CDR3 is also generated by other DNA sequences in the sample. CDR3 coding DNA: TGTGCCAGCAGAAGGACAGGCCGGAACACTGAAGCTTTCTTT. The encoded protein is CASRRTGRNTEAFF. The V call is TRBV28, the J call TRBJ1-1, with 7 bases aligning to TRBD1. The V gene's germline CDR1 is MDHEN and CDR2 SYDVKM. V dropped 6 bases and J dropped 1; count of bases not matched to a gene: 5. The CDR3 extends over 14 amino acids.

V gene TRBV15 combines with J gene TRBJ2-7; D unclear. Germline V gene lookup returns CDR1 LNHNV and CDR2 YYDKDF (reference sequence). CDR3 length: 15 residues. Deletions cut 0 bases from V and 2 bases from J, with 11 bases between. CDR3 nucleotide sequence: TGTGCCACCAGCAGAGATAGAGCAATGGCCTACGAGCAGTACTTC. Encoded protein: CATSRDRAMAYEQYF.

V is TRBV10-3 and J is TRBJ2-2; 7 bases match TRBD1. The germline V gene has CDR1 ENHRY and CDR2 SYGVKD. The CDR3 extends over 14 amino acids. With 10 bases clipped from V and 0 bases from J, the junction kept 5 bases outside the gene matches. Here the CDR3 reads CATRGQTNTGELFF. DNA for the CDR3: TGTGCCACTAGGGGGCAAACGAACACCGGGGAGCTGTTTTTT.

The count of this clone is one. The chain joins TRBV7-2 to TRBJ1-1; perhaps TRBD1 as D (5 bases). Germline V gene data show CDR1 as SGHTA and CDR2 as FQGNSA. The CDR3 is made up of 14 amino acids. The V end was cut by 1 base, the J end by 7 bases, with 13 bases between. The CDR3 is CASSLDWTRSEAFF. CDR3 DNA: TGTGCCAGCAGCTTAGATTGGACAAGGAGTGAAGCTTTCTTT.

For the CDR3, the DNA is TGTGCCAGCAGGGTCCAGGGGACTAACTATGGCTACACCTTC. This encodes CASRVQGTNYGYTF. The chain uses TRBV6-5 and TRBJ1-2; a weak D match, TRBD1 (6 bases). The CDR3 length is 14 residues. Germline CDR1 MNHEY, CDR2 SVGAGI. V shed 6 bases and J shed 0 bases, with 11 bases lying between them.

CDR3 region: CASSQGQGRLNYGYTF. CDR3 sequence (DNA): TGCGCCAGCAGCCAAGGACAGGGGAGACTAAACTATGGCTACACCTTC. The chain recombines TRBV5-1 with TRBJ1-2; 9 nucleotides match TRBD1. CDR1 SGHRS and CDR2 YFSETQ come from the germline V gene. This CDR3 has 16 residues. The J segment lost 2 bases and the V segment lost 4 bases, leaving 9 bases of the junction unmatched.

J is TRBJ2-2 and V is TRBV5-1, with 8 bases fitting TRBD1. The CDR3 covers 13 residues. Trimming removed 3 bases from V and 6 bases from J; junction bases left unmatched: 1. Germline assignment: CDR1 SGHRS and CDR2 YFSETQ. In DNA form, the CDR3 reads TGCGCCAGCAGCTCGACAGGGGCCGGGGAGCTGTTTTTT. Translating it yields CASSSTGAGELFF.

This clone was seen just once. This sequence joins TRBV28 and TRBJ1-4; the D gene is possibly TRBD1 (5 bases). The CDR3 runs 14 residues. V dropped 3 bases and J dropped 8 bases, with 13 bases sitting between them. Per the germline V gene, CDR1 is MDHEN and CDR2 is SYDVKM. The CDR3 sequence is CASSFLQGREKLFF. Written as DNA, the CDR3 is TGTGCCAGCAGTTTTTTGCAGGGTAGGGAAAAACTGTTTTTT.

This chain uses TRBV23-1 with TRBJ2-7, with 7 bases that match TRBD1. TRBV23-1 is treated as an ORF (open reading frame) with a function not yet certain. J lost 0 bases, V lost 6 bases, and 5 bases had no gene match. The CDR3 sequence is 14 residues long. CDR3 amino acids: CASSRTGLSYEQYF. For the CDR3, the DNA is TGCGCCAGCAGCAGGACAGGCCTCTCCTACGAGCAGTACTTC.